This TCR beta chain was retrieved from a study of cytomegalovirus exposure and HLA in healthy donors. CDR1 and CDR2 from the germline V gene are LNHDA and SQIVND (reference sequence). CDR3 length: 15 amino acids. The V segment lost 5 bases and the J segment 0 bases; nucleotides outside the gene matches: 4. Primers for the PCR totalled 60 Vbeta and 13 Jbeta. Produced via immunoSEQ multiplex PCR; TCRdb's table is partial and in-frame only. The data show about 200,000 clones, 75% to 85% seen once. The sequencing sample was made of PBMCs. The sequence was collected from a woman aged 45 to 65 in good health and CMV-seronegative. J is TRBJ1-2 and V is TRBV19; 9 bases align to TRBD1. CDR3 in DNA: TGTGCCAGTAGTCCGGGGACAGGGACTAACTATGGCTACACCTTC. It codes for CASSPGTGTNYGYTF.